What follows are 10 T cell receptor beta chains derived from one specimen sequenced in a study of blood T cells in healthy people across ages. Next came a second PCR, run for about 6 to 12 cycles, which used a sample-barcoded 5' primer along with a J-beta primer mix. A single record per CDR3 protein comes from TCRdb applying MiXCR to the 5' RACE reads. The sample records about 1.5 million distinct CDR3 sequences, around two fifths being singletons. Sequenced sample: blood. Every receptor here comes from a woman aged 18-29 years in good health.

V is TRBV10-2 and J is TRBJ2-3; 11 nucleotides line up with TRBD2. The CDR3 length is 19 residues. Germline CDR1 is WSHSY and CDR2 is SAAADI. The ends lost 1 base at V and 4 bases at J; junction bases unmatched: 13. In nucleotides, the CDR3 is TGCGCCAGCAGTGAGTGGATAGCGGGAGGGCCTTCAGTAGCAGATACGCAGTATTTT. It is translated as CASSEWIAGGPSVADTQYF.

This clonotype was counted a few times. J is TRBJ2-3 and V is TRBV20-1, with 9 bases identical to TRBD2. The CDR3 totals 14 residues. CDR1 and CDR2 from the germline V gene are DFQATT and SNEGSKA (reference sequence). Trimming cost V 3 bases and J 7 bases; bases outside gene matches: 8. The CDR3 is CSARSLAGRNTQYF. The CDR3, as DNA: TGCAGTGCTAGGAGTCTAGCGGGGAGGAATACGCAGTATTTT.

The V gene is TRBV29-1, the J gene TRBJ2-3; no clear D. Trimming pared 8 bases from V and 3 bases from J, leaving 6 bases between. CDR3 length equals 10 residues. CDR1 SQVTM and CDR2 ANQGSEA come from the germline V gene. DNA for the CDR3: TGCAGCACGGCGACAGATACGCAGTATTTT. Translating it yields CSTATDTQYF.

This clonotype was counted a single time. The chain links TRBV24-1 to TRBJ2-1, with TRBD2 matching over 9 bases. CDR3 length: 16 amino acids. Germline assignment: CDR1 KGHDR and CDR2 SFDVKD. Trimming cost V 5 bases and J 5 bases; bases outside gene matches: 9. The CDR3 region has the DNA TGTGCCACCAGTGTTGGGGCTAGCGGGGTCCACAATGAGCAGTTCTTC. The encoded protein is CATSVGASGVHNEQFF.

Many counts were recorded for this clonotype. This chain links TRBV20-1 with TRBJ2-7; 9 bases agree with TRBD1. The CDR3 loop spans 15 amino acids. Germline V CDR1 and CDR2: DFQATT, SNEGSKA (reference sequence). With V trimmed by 0 bases and J by 0 bases, 3 bases remained unmatched. Here the CDR3 DNA reads TGCAGTGCTAGAGATGCACAGGGGGCCTCCTACGAGCAGTACTTC. Its translation is CSARDAQGASYEQYF.

This clonotype was counted a few times. V and J are TRBV28 and TRBJ2-1; D remains ambiguous. The CDR3 is 13 residues long. Deletions cut 8 bases from V and 9 bases from J, with 17 bases between. CDR1 MDHEN and CDR2 SYDVKM come from the germline V gene. The CDR3 reads CASDVEAGREQFF. The CDR3 nucleotides are TGTGCCAGCGACGTAGAGGCCGGGCGTGAGCAGTTCTTC. The entire variable domain, with the rest obtained from reference TRBV28 and TRBJ2-1, is as follows: DVKVTQSSRYLVKRTGEKVFLECVQDMDHENMFWYRQDPGLGLRLIYFSYDVKMKEKGDIPEGYSVSREKKERFSLILESASTNQTSMYLCASDVEAGREQFFGPGTRLTVL.

Comment on this clonotype: The junction does not match germline at one end; this may be a read error. This rearrangement joins TRBV19 to TRBJ1-2, with a possible D match to TRBD1 (6 bases). Germline CDR1 LNHDA, CDR2 SQIVND (reference sequence). The CDR3 is 13 residues long. In nucleotides, the CDR3 is TGTGCCGGGGCCGCGACAGGCTACTATGGCTATACCTTC. Encoded protein: CAGAATGYYGYTF.

The gene calls are TRBV5-1 and TRBJ1-2; TRBD1 might be the D (5 bases). Deletions cut 3 bases from V and 4 bases from J, with 13 bases between. From germline, CDR1 is SGHRS and CDR2 YFSETQ. This CDR3 is 14 amino acids long. The CDR3 region is CASSYADSVYGYTF. The CDR3 DNA is TGCGCCAGCAGCTATGCCGACAGCGTCTATGGCTACACCTTC.

This clonotype was seen a single time. This chain links TRBV7-2 with TRBJ2-7; D gene ambiguous. This CDR3 region has 13 residues. The germline V and J ends were trimmed by 1 base and 7 bases, with 11 bases remaining between them. From germline, CDR1 is SGHTA and CDR2 FQGNSA. The CDR3 sequence: CASSLDWNNEQYF. CDR3 nucleotide sequence: TGTGCCAGCAGCTTAGACTGGAACAATGAGCAGTACTTC.

This clonotype was seen only a few times. The CDR3 DNA reads as TGCGCCAGCAGCCAAGATCTCGTGCTTGTCTTGGGTTCGGGGGCCAACGTCCTGACTTTC. This translates into CASSQDLVLVLGSGANVLTF. The chain joins TRBV4-1 to TRBJ2-6; D remains unclear. Germline CDR1 is MGHRA and CDR2 is YSYEKL. The V gene lost 0 bases and the J gene lost 4 bases, with 22 bases spanning the gap. This CDR3 is 20 amino acids long.